One sample yielded the 25 T cell receptor beta chains listed below, sequenced in a study of cytomegalovirus exposure and HLA in healthy donors. In the PCR, 60 Vbeta and 13 Jbeta primers were used. The assay was immunoSEQ multiplex PCR, and TCRdb's table has in-frame clones only and misses some. The data show approximately 130,000 clones, 8.9% seen once. Specimen: PBMCs. The receptors stem from a woman aged 40 to 50 in good health and CMV-seropositive.

The chain couples TRBV5-1 to TRBJ1-6, with D possibly being TRBD1 (5 bases). The V gene's germline CDR1 is SGHRS and CDR2 YFSETQ. V was clipped by 6 bases and J by 14 bases, with 18 bases between them. The CDR3 runs 13 residues. As DNA, the CDR3 is TGCGCCAGCACCAGGGAAGGGCTGCAAGCCCTCCACTTT. It codes for CASTREGLQALHF.

This chain links TRBV15 with TRBJ2-7, with TRBD1 matching 7 bases. Germline CDR1 reads LNHNV; CDR2 reads YYDKDF (reference sequence). Trimming at V came to 3 bases and at J to 2 bases, leaving 7 bases not matched to a gene. The CDR3 loop spans 15 amino acids. CDR3 sequence reads: CATSRRLGTAYEQYF. DNA for the CDR3: TGTGCCACCAGCAGGCGCCTTGGGACAGCCTACGAGCAGTACTTC. Full variable domain (missing parts from reference TRBV15 and TRBJ2-7): DAMVIQNPRYQVTQFGKPVTLSCSQTLNHNVMYWYQQKSSQAPKLLFHYYDKDFNNEADTPDNFQSRRPNTSFCFLDIRSPGLGDTAMYLCATSRRLGTAYEQYFGPGTRLTVT.

This clone occurred a few times. The chain couples TRBV5-6 to TRBJ1-2; 8 bases line up with TRBD1. V was clipped by 3 bases and J by 6 bases; unmatched bases: 7. This CDR3 is built from 14 residues. The germline CDR1 and CDR2 sequences are SGHDT and YYEEEE. In DNA, the CDR3 is TGTGCCAGCAGCTCGGACAGGGAGGTTGATGGCTACACCTTC. Its protein product is CASSSDREVDGYTF.

Only a few counts were recorded for this clone. The chain joins TRBV2 to TRBJ2-7; the D gene is possibly TRBD1 (5 bases). Trimming took off 6 bases at V and 0 bases at J, with 12 bases between the two ends. This CDR3 has 14 residues. Per germline, CDR1 SNHLY and CDR2 FYNNEI. The CDR3 sequence is CASSYRWSSYEQYF. DNA for the CDR3: TGTGCCAGCAGCTACAGGTGGAGCTCCTACGAGCAGTACTTC.

This clone was counted a few times. At one of its ends the junction is not consistent with the germline gene, which may arise from a read error. The V call is TRBV2, the J call TRBJ1-1, with unresolved D. Germline loops: CDR1 SNHLY, CDR2 FYNNEI. CDR3 length: 14 residues. The CDR3 protein is CASSEGRRNTEAFF. CDR3 in DNA: TGTGCCAGCAGCGAAGGGAGACGGAACACTGAAGCTTTCTTT.

This clone was seen a few times. In the same sample, other DNA sequences code for this CDR3. V is TRBV15 and J is TRBJ1-6; 12 bases map to TRBD1. The CDR3 has 17 amino acids. The V gene end was trimmed by 1 base and the J gene end by 6 bases; junction bases not matched to a gene: 4. Germline assignment: CDR1 LNHNV and CDR2 YYDKDF (reference sequence). The CDR3 DNA reads TGTGCCACCAGCAGAGGGGGACAGGGGGCAAGTAATTCACCCCTCCACTTT. Amino acids: CATSRGGQGASNSPLHF.

J is TRBJ1-4 and V is TRBV10-3; 7 bases line up with TRBD1. This CDR3 is built from 14 residues. Losses at the gene ends were 2 bases for V and 7 bases for J; bases not matched to a gene: 4. Germline CDR1 ENHRY, CDR2 SYGVKD. The CDR3 sequence is CAISERQGGEKLFF. As DNA, the CDR3 is TGTGCCATCAGTGAGAGACAGGGAGGTGAAAAACTGTTTTTT.

The rearrangement links TRBV5-6 to TRBJ2-2; weak D call: TRBD2 (7 bases). This CDR3 has 15 amino acids. With 5 bases removed from V and 1 base from J, the gap between germline ends came to 12 bases. Germline V gene data show CDR1 as SGHDT and CDR2 as YYEEEE. The chain's CDR3 is CASSRRGGNTGELFF. The CDR3 DNA is TGTGCCAGCAGTAGGAGGGGGGGGAACACCGGGGAGCTGTTTTTT.

This clone was seen a few times. The CDR3 nucleotides read TGTGCCAGCTCACCCCTCGGGGGTACGCAGTATTTT. Translation: CASSPLGGTQYF. This sequence joins TRBV18 and TRBJ2-3; TRBD2 is a possible D gene (6 bases). This CDR3 comprises 12 residues. Trimming left V 3 bases short and J 8 bases short, with 9 bases between. Germline CDR1 KGHSH, CDR2 LQKENI.

This chain connects TRBV15 to TRBJ2-1; TRBD1 is a possible D gene (6 bases). The V and J ends lost 1 base and 2 bases respectively, with 9 bases between them. Germline V gives CDR1 LNHNV, CDR2 YYDKDF (reference sequence). CDR3 length: 15 amino acids. CDR3: CATSRGTETYNEQFF. In DNA form, the CDR3 reads TGTGCCACCAGCAGAGGGACAGAAACCTACAATGAGCAGTTCTTC.

This clone was detected only a few times. The rearrangement uses TRBV29-1 and TRBJ1-4; D possibly corresponds to TRBD1 (6 bases). With 2 bases removed from V and 7 bases from J, the gap between germline ends came to 11 bases. CDR1 and CDR2 from the germline V gene are SQVTM and ANQGSEA. The CDR3 loop spans 13 amino acids. CDR3 region: CSVERGSGEKLFF. CDR3 nucleotide sequence: TGCAGCGTTGAAAGGGGGTCTGGTGAAAAACTGTTTTTT.

This chain links TRBV27 with TRBJ2-7; D not certain. Trimming left V 3 bases short and J 0 bases short, with 9 bases between. CDR1 MNHEY and CDR2 SMNVEV come from the germline V gene (reference sequence). This CDR3 is built from 14 residues. CDR3 region: CASSFSRSSYEQYF. The CDR3 DNA reads TGTGCCAGCAGTTTCTCGAGGAGCTCCTACGAGCAGTACTTC.

This clone was counted a few times. V usage is TRBV7-9 and J usage is TRBJ2-2; D is unresolved. V was shortened by 1 base and J by 7 bases, with 4 bases between the two germline ends. From germline, CDR1 is SEHNR and CDR2 FQNEAQ (reference sequence). This CDR3 comprises 12 residues. The CDR3 region is CASSLVFGELFF. CDR3 DNA: TGTGCCAGCAGCTTAGTCTTCGGGGAGCTGTTTTTT.

V is TRBV5-1 and J is TRBJ1-4; perhaps TRBD1 as D (5 bases). V gave up 0 bases and J gave up 5 bases, with 8 bases separating them. This CDR3 is built from 14 residues. CDR1 is SGHRS, CDR2 YFSETQ, per germline. The CDR3: CASSLVGANEKLFF. The CDR3 bases are TGCGCCAGCAGCTTGGTAGGGGCGAATGAAAAACTGTTTTTT.

This clone was observed a handful of times. The chain joins TRBV19 to TRBJ1-4; D is ambiguous. The V end lost 7 bases, the J end lost 4 bases, and 7 bases lay between the germline ends. This CDR3 comprises 12 residues. Germline CDR1 LNHDA, CDR2 SQIVND (reference sequence). For the CDR3, the DNA is TGTGCCAGTAATTTTATTAATGAAAAACTGTTTTTT. Protein product: CASNFINEKLFF.

The V and J genes are TRBV13 and TRBJ1-1; D call uncertain. With 2 bases removed from V and 4 bases from J, the gap between germline ends came to 17 bases. In germline, CDR1 is PRHDT, CDR2 FYEKMQ (reference sequence). The CDR3 spans 16 residues. CDR3 region: CASSLSGSGWVTEAFF. CDR3 sequence (DNA): TGTGCCAGCAGCTTAAGCGGCTCGGGGTGGGTCACTGAAGCTTTCTTT. Based on the CDR3 plus reference TRBV13 and TRBJ1-1, the full variable domain is AAGVIQSPRHLIKEKRETATLKCYPIPRHDTVYWYQQGPGQDPQFLISFYEKMQSDKGSIPDRFSAQQFSDYHSELNMSSLELGDSALYFCASSLSGSGWVTEAFFGQGTRLTVV.

This clone was counted a few times. This chain links TRBV7-7 with TRBJ2-5; D may be TRBD1 (6 bases). CDR3 length: 13 residues. V gave up 5 bases and J gave up 3 bases, with 10 bases separating them. From germline, CDR1 is SSHAT and CDR2 FNYEAQ (reference sequence). The DNA of the CDR3 is TGTGCCAGCAGCCAGGGGTCGAAAGAGACCCAGTACTTC. Translating gives CASSQGSKETQYF.

This clone was picked up a small number of times. The rearrangement links TRBV13 to TRBJ2-7; no definite D call. Germline V gives CDR1 PRHDT, CDR2 FYEKMQ (reference sequence). V lost 3 bases, J lost 3 bases, and 9 bases lay in between. The CDR3 contains 13 residues. The CDR3 loop reads CASSFRLNYEQYF. Here the CDR3 DNA reads TGTGCCAGCAGCTTCAGGCTGAACTACGAGCAGTACTTC.

This clone was found a few times. This rearrangement joins TRBV2 to TRBJ1-5; D gene uncertain. In germline, CDR1 is SNHLY, CDR2 FYNNEI. The CDR3 length is 13 residues. With 6 bases removed from V and 3 bases from J, the gap between germline ends came to 9 bases. The CDR3 nucleotides are TGTGCCAGCAGGTTGGCGGACAATCAGCCCCAGCATTTT. It specifies CASRLADNQPQHF.

V and J are TRBV13 and TRBJ1-6, with 7 bases aligning to TRBD1. The length of the CDR3 is 14 residues. Germline V gene sequence: CDR1 PRHDT, CDR2 FYEKMQ (reference sequence). The trim removed 2 bases at V and 7 bases at J, leaving 2 bases unmatched. DNA for the CDR3: TGTGCCAGCAGCTTATCGACAGGGAATTCACCCCTCCACTTT. Its translation: CASSLSTGNSPLHF.

This clone has a handful of counts. The chain employs TRBV11-2 and TRBJ2-5, with 10 bases lining up with TRBD1. The germline CDR1 and CDR2 sequences are SGHAT and FQNNGV. V gave up 2 bases and J gave up 4 bases; unmatched junction bases: 4. This CDR3 region has 15 residues. This CDR3 reads CASSLQTGGRETQYF. The CDR3 DNA is TGTGCCAGCAGCTTACAGACAGGGGGCCGAGAGACCCAGTACTTC.

This clone was detected a few times. The chain employs TRBV10-3 and TRBJ2-3; unclear D gene. The germline CDR1 and CDR2 sequences are ENHRY and SYGVKD. The CDR3 has 14 amino acids. V lost 1 base and J 0 bases, leaving 5 bases between the germline ends. The CDR3 loop reads CAISEFSSTDTQYF. Written as DNA, the CDR3 is TGTGCCATCAGTGAGTTCTCTAGCACAGATACGCAGTATTTT.

V is TRBV5-1 and J is TRBJ1-2, with TRBD1 as a possible D gene (5 bases). V shed 3 bases and J shed 3 bases, with 15 bases lying between them. The CDR3 has 15 residues. Per the germline V gene, CDR1 is SGHRS and CDR2 is YFSETQ. This CDR3 reads CASSSVMGGDYGYTF. CDR3 coding DNA: TGCGCCAGCAGCTCGGTTATGGGAGGGGACTATGGCTACACCTTC. Filled out from reference TRBV5-1 and TRBJ1-2, the complete variable domain reads KAGVTQTPRYLIKTRGQQVTLSCSPISGHRSVSWYQQTPGQGLQFLFEYFSETQRNKGNFPGRFSGRQFSNSRSEMNVSTLELGDSALYLCASSSVMGGDYGYTFGSGTRLTVV.

The rearrangement uses TRBV6-5 and TRBJ1-6, with 7 nucleotides matching TRBD1. With V trimmed by 6 bases and J by 8 bases, 4 bases remained unmatched. CDR1 and CDR2 from the germline V gene are MNHEY and SVGAGI. The length of the CDR3 is 13 residues. The CDR3 sequence: CASREDRDSPLHF. DNA of the CDR3: TGTGCCAGCAGGGAAGACAGGGATTCACCCCTCCACTTT.

This clone turned up a few times. This CDR3 reads CSVNTGVADTQYF. The CDR3 DNA reads as TGCAGCGTTAATACAGGGGTGGCGGATACGCAGTATTTT. The chain uses TRBV29-1 and TRBJ2-3; the match to TRBD1 covers 7 bases. Germline values: CDR1 SQVTM, CDR2 ANQGSEA. V trimming: 5 bases; J trimming: 6 bases; junction bases outside the gene matches: 8. There are 13 residues in the CDR3.